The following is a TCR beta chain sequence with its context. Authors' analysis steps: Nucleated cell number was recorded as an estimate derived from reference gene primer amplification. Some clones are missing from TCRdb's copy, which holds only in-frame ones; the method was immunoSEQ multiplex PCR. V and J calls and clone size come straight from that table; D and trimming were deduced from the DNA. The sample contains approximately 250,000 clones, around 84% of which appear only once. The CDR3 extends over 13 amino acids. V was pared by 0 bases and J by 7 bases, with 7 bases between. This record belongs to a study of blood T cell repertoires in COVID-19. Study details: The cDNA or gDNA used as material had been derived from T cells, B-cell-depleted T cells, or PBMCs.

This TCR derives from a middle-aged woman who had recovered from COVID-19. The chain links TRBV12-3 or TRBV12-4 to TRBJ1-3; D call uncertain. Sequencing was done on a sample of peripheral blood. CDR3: CASSLAPGNTIYF. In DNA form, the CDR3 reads TGTGCCAGCAGTTTAGCACCGGGGAACACCATATATTTT.